This T cell receptor beta chain emerged from a study of response to subunit inactivated influenza vaccine. One entry per CDR3 protein, called by TCRdb with MiXCR from the RT-PCR reads. Found here are around 580,000 distinct CDR3 sequences, about 10% of them singletons; the top ten hold approximately 10%. Germline V lookup: CDR1 SNHLY, CDR2 FYNNEI. The CDR3 has 14 residues. V lost 6 bases, J lost 1 base, and 4 bases stayed unmatched. General observations from the study: Few new T cells, the authors suggested, are recruited by each seasonal influenza vaccination.

A few counts support this clonotype. Its antigen is still unknown. The sample in question was PBMCs from blood, obtained on the day of vaccination. The gene calls are TRBV2 and TRBJ1-1; TRBD1 matches at 8 bases. This TCR was sampled from a man in his fifties who received an inactivated influenza vaccine. The CDR3 loop reads CASSDGTGNTEAFF. For the CDR3, the DNA is TGTGCCAGCAGCGATGGGACAGGGAACACTGAAGCTTTCTTT.